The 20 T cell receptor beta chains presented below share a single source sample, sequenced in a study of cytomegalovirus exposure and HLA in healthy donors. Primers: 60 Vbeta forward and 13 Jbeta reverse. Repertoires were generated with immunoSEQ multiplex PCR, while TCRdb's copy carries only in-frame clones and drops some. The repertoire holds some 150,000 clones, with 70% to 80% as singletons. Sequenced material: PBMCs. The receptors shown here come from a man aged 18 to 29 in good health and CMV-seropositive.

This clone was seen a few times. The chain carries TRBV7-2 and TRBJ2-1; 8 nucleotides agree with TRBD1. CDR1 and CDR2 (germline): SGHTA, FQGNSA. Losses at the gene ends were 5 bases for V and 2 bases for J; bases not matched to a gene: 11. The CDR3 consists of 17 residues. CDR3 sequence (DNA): TGTGCCAGCAGCCTCGGCAGGGGGCGAAACCCCTACAATGAGCAGTTCTTC. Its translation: CASSLGRGRNPYNEQFF.

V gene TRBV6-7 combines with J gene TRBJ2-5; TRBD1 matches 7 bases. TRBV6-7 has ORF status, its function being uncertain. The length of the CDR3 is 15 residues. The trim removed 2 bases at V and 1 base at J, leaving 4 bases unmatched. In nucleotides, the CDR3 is TGTGCCAGCAGTTACCAACAGGGGCGCCAAGAGACCCAGTACTTC. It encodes CASSYQQGRQETQYF.

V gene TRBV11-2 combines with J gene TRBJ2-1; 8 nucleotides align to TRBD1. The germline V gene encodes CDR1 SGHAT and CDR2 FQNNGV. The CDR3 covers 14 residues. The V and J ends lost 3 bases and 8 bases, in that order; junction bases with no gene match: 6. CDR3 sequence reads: CASSFSPGGDEQFF. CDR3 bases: TGTGCCAGCAGCTTCTCCCCAGGGGGCGATGAGCAGTTCTTC.

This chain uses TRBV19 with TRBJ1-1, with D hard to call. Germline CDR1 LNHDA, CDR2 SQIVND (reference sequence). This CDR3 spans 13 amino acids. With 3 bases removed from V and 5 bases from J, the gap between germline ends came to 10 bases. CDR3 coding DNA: TGTGCCAGTAGTATTCTCAGGTCTACTGAAGCTTTCTTT. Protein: CASSILRSTEAFF.

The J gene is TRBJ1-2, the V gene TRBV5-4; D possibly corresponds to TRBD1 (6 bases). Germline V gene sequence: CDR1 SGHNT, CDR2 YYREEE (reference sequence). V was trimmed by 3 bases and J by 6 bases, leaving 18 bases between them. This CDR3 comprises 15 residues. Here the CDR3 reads CASSSSLRGTNGYTF. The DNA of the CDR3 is TGTGCCAGCAGCTCCAGCCTCAGGGGAACGAATGGCTACACCTTC.

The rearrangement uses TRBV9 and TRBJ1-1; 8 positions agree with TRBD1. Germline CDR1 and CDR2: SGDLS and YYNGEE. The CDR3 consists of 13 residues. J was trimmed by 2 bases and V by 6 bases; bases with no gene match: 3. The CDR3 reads CASTQGANTEAFF. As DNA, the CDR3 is TGTGCCAGCACCCAGGGGGCAAACACTGAAGCTTTCTTT.

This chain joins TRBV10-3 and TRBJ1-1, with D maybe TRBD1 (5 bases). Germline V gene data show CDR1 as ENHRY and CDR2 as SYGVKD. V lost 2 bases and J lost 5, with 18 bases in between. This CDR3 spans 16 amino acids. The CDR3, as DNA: TGTGCCATCAGTGAGATCGGCGGGGCCCATATTACTGAAGCTTTCTTT. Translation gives CAISEIGGAHITEAFF.

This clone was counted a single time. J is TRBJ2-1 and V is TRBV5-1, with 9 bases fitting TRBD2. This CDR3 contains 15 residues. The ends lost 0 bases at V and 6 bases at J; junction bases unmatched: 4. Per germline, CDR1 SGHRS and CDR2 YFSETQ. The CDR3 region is CASSLELAGFNEQFF. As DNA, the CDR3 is TGCGCCAGCAGCTTGGAGCTAGCGGGATTCAATGAGCAGTTCTTC.

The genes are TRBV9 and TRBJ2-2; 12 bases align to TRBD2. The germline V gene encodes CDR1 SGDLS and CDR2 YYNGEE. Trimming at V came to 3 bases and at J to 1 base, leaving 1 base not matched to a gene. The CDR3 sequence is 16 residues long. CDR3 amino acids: CASSATSGRNTGELFF. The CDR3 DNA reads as TGTGCCAGCAGCGCGACTAGCGGGAGGAACACCGGGGAGCTGTTTTTT.

Here the CDR3 reads CASSPGTVRGNADTQYF. The CDR3 DNA is TGTGCCAGCAGCCCTGGGACAGTGAGGGGGAACGCAGATACGCAGTATTTT. The chain is built from TRBV9 and TRBJ2-3; TRBD1 agrees at 7 bases. This CDR3 contains 17 residues. In germline, CDR1 is SGDLS, CDR2 YYNGEE. The trim removed 4 bases at V and 4 bases at J, leaving 15 bases unmatched.

CDR3 region: CAWSPPTDSHGELFF. The DNA of the CDR3 is TGTGCCTGGAGTCCCCCAACCGACAGTCACGGGGAGCTGTTTTTT. V usage is TRBV30 and J usage is TRBJ2-2; D perhaps matches TRBD1 (5 bases). V was clipped by 2 bases and J by 7 bases, with 17 bases between them. Germline CDR1 GTSNPN, CDR2 SVGIG (reference sequence). The CDR3 is 15 residues long. The full variable domain, with the rest looked up from reference TRBV30 and TRBJ2-2, is SQTIHQWPATLVQPVGSPLSLECTVEGTSNPNLYWYRQAAGRGLQLLFYSVGIGQISSEVPQNLSASRPQDRQFILSSKKLLLSDSGFYLCAWSPPTDSHGELFFGEGSRLTVL.

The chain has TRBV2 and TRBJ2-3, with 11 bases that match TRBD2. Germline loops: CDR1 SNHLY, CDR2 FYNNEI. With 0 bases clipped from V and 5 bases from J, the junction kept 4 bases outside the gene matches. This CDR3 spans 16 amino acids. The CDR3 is CASSEAQLAGVDTQYF. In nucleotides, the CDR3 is TGTGCCAGCAGTGAAGCGCAACTAGCGGGGGTAGATACGCAGTATTTT. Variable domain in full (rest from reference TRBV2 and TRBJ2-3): EPEVTQTPSHQVTQMGQEVILRCVPISNHLYFYWYRQILGQKVEFLVSFYNNEISEKSEIFDDQFSVERPDGSNFTLKIRSTKLEDSAMYFCASSEAQLAGVDTQYFGPGTRLTVL.

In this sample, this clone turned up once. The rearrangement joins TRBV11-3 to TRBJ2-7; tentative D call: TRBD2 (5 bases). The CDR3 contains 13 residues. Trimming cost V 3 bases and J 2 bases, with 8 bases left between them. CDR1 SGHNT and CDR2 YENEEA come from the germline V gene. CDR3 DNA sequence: TGTGCCAGCAGCTTGAGGGTAACCTACGAGCAGTACTTC. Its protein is CASSLRVTYEQYF.

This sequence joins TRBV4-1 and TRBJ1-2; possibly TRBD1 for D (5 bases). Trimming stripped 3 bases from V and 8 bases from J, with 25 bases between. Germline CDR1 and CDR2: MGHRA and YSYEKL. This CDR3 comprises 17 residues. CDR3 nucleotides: TGCGCCAGCAGCCACGATAACCGTGGGGGGGTCAGGATGGGCTACACCTTC. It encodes CASSHDNRGGVRMGYTF.

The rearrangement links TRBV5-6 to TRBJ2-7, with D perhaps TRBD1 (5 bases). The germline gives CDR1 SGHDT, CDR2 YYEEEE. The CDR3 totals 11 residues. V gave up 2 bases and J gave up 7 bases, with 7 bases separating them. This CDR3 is CASSFRGEQYF. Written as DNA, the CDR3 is TGTGCCAGCAGCTTTAGGGGAGAGCAGTACTTC.

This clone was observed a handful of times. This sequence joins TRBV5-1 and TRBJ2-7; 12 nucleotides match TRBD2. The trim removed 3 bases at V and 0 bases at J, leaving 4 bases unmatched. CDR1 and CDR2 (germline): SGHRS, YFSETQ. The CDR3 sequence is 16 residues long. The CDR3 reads CASSSLAGGSSYEQYF. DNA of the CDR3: TGCGCCAGCAGCTCTCTAGCGGGGGGGAGCTCCTACGAGCAGTACTTC.

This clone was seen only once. In DNA, the CDR3 is TGCGCCAGCAGCTTGACCGCAGGGGTAATGAACACTGAAGCTTTCTTT. Encoded protein: CASSLTAGVMNTEAFF. V and J are TRBV5-1 and TRBJ1-1; D possibly corresponds to TRBD1 (6 bases). Germline V CDR1 and CDR2: SGHRS, YFSETQ. This CDR3 comprises 16 residues. The V gene lost 1 base and the J gene lost 0 bases, with 13 bases spanning the gap.

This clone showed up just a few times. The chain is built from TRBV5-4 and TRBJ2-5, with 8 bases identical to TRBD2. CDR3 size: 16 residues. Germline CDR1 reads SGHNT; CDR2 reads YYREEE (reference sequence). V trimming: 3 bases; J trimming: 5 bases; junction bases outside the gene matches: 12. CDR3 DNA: TGTGCCAGCAGCTCCCGGGGGGGGGAGGGCCTGGAGACCCAGTACTTC. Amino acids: CASSSRGGEGLETQYF.

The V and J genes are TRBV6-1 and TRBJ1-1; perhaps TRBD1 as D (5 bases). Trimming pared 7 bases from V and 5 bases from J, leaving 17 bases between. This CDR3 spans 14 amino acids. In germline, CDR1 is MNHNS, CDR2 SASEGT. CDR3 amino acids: CASMGGSRATEAFF. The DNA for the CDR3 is TGTGCCAGCATGGGGGGGTCGCGAGCGACTGAAGCTTTCTTT.

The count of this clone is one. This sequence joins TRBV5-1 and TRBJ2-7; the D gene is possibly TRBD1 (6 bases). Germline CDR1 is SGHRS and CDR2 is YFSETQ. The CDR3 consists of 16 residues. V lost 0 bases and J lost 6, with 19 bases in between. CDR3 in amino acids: CASSLEQGNVGGEQYF. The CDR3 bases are TGCGCCAGCAGCTTGGAACAGGGAAACGTAGGGGGCGAGCAGTACTTC.